These 11 T cell receptor beta chains came from one sample sequenced in a study of blood T cell repertoires in COVID-19. The data were produced by immunoSEQ multiplex PCR, yet TCRdb's version contains in-frame clones alone and is incomplete. The table includes 400,000 to 450,000 clones, about nine tenths detected once. What was sequenced was peripheral blood. The receptors come from a woman aged 50 to 60 with COVID-19, enrolled during active disease.

The CDR3 reads CASSFTGGADIQYF. CDR3 nucleotide sequence: TGTGCCAGCTCATTCACAGGGGGCGCGGACATTCAGTACTTC. The gene calls are TRBV18 and TRBJ2-4; TRBD1 matches at 9 bases. J was trimmed by 8 bases and V by 5 bases; bases with no gene match: 7. This CDR3 has 14 residues. The germline V gene encodes CDR1 KGHSH and CDR2 LQKENI.

The chain uses TRBV7-6 and TRBJ2-3; 12 bases align to TRBD2. Trimming took 2 bases from V and 9 from J; bases not matched to a gene: 6. Germline assignment: CDR1 SGHVS and CDR2 FNYEAQ. CDR3 length: 15 amino acids. The CDR3 reads CASSLLAGGLETQYF. The CDR3 nucleotides are TGTGCCAGCAGCTTACTAGCGGGGGGGTTAGAAACGCAGTATTTT.

Notes on this clone: Other DNA sequences in this specimen translate into the identical CDR3. The J gene is TRBJ2-2, the V gene TRBV5-5; D possibly corresponds to TRBD1 (5 bases). Germline-derived CDR1 and CDR2 are SGHKS and YYEKEE (reference sequence). The CDR3 runs to 16 residues. The V and J ends lost 7 bases and 0 bases respectively, with 16 bases between them. The CDR3 spells CASSPTGATNTGELFF. The DNA of the CDR3 is TGTGCCAGCTCCCCAACTGGGGCGACGAACACCGGGGAGCTGTTTTTT.

The chain is built from TRBV4-1 and TRBJ2-2; the D gene is possibly TRBD2 (5 bases). Germline V gene sequence: CDR1 MGHRA, CDR2 YSYEKL. With 0 bases removed from V and 1 base from J, the gap between germline ends came to 12 bases. The CDR3 length is 17 residues. DNA for the CDR3: TGCGCCAGCAGCCAAGATGCTGGACGGGAGAACACCGGGGAGCTGTTTTTT. It specifies CASSQDAGRENTGELFF.

This clone was found once. This chain links TRBV6-2 or TRBV6-3 with TRBJ1-1; 10 bases map to TRBD1. The CDR3 is 16 amino acids. V shed 2 bases and J 4 bases; nucleotides not matched to a gene: 7. Germline values: CDR1 MNHEY, CDR2 SVGEGT. The CDR3 coding sequence is TGTGCCAGCAGTTACGTGGTGTGGGACAGGGGCACTGAAGCTTTCTTT. Its protein is CASSYVVWDRGTEAFF.

The V and J genes are TRBV7-9 and TRBJ1-2, with D unclear. Germline assignment: CDR1 SEHNR and CDR2 FQNEAQ (reference sequence). V lost 2 bases to trimming and J lost 8 bases, with 12 bases between them. CDR3 size: 13 residues. The CDR3 loop reads CASSLYAGYGYTF. DNA for the CDR3: TGTGCCAGCAGCTTATATGCGGGATACGGCTACACCTTC.

This chain links TRBV30 with TRBJ2-2; 9 nucleotides line up with TRBD1. The CDR3 sequence is 18 residues long. V lost 3 bases, J lost 3 bases, and 14 bases stayed unmatched. Germline V gives CDR1 GTSNPN, CDR2 SVGIG (reference sequence). The CDR3 DNA reads as TGTGCCTGGAGCGCCCGCAAACAGGGGGCTTCGCACACCGGGGAGCTGTTTTTT. Translating gives CAWSARKQGASHTGELFF.

The chain joins TRBV2 to TRBJ1-5, with D perhaps matching TRBD1 (5 bases). The CDR3 runs to 14 residues. V gave up 3 bases and J gave up 3 bases, with 9 bases separating them. Germline-derived CDR1 and CDR2 are SNHLY and FYNNEI. The CDR3 DNA reads as TGTGCCAGCAGTGACAGGACATACAATCAGCCCCAGCATTTT. Translation gives CASSDRTYNQPQHF.

V and J are TRBV7-9 and TRBJ1-1; 7 bases agree with TRBD1. The length of the CDR3 is 14 residues. Germline assignment: CDR1 SEHNR and CDR2 FQNEAQ (reference sequence). V lost 5 bases to trimming and J lost 4 bases; unmatched junction nucleotides: 7. DNA of the CDR3: TGTGCCAGCAGCCCTCCGACAGGGTTCACTGAAGCTTTCTTT. This codes for CASSPPTGFTEAFF.

The gene calls are TRBV29-1 and TRBJ1-2, with a weak D call TRBD1 (5 bases). The germline gives CDR1 SQVTM, CDR2 ANQGSEA. Deletions cut 8 bases from V and 4 bases from J, with 14 bases between. CDR3 size: 12 residues. CDR3 bases: TGCAGCCAGACAGACCCGGTCTATGGCTACACCTTC. Its translation: CSQTDPVYGYTF. The complete variable domain, with remaining parts taken from reference TRBV29-1 and TRBJ1-2, reads SAVISQKPSRDICQRGTSLTIQCQVDSQVTMMFWYRQQPGQSLTLIATANQGSEATYESGFVIDKFPISRPNLTFSTLTVSNMSPEDSSIYLCSQTDPVYGYTFGSGTRLTVV.

V and J are TRBV2 and TRBJ1-1, with TRBD1 matching 10 bases. Germline trimming cut 6 bases from V and 5 bases from J; bases unmatched to any gene: 9. The germline V gene has CDR1 SNHLY and CDR2 FYNNEI. The CDR3 runs 15 residues. CDR3 protein: CASRFSGQGGTEAFF. CDR3 bases: TGTGCCAGCAGGTTTTCTGGACAGGGGGGGACTGAAGCTTTCTTT.